The source of this T cell receptor beta chain is a study of blood T cell repertoires in COVID-19. In the study overall: Acute-phase and convalescent COVID-19 samples originated in the United States, Italy and Spain.

This clone was seen once. Under the authors' procedure: Scientists estimated how many nucleated cells there were by amplifying reference gene primers. Some clones are missing from TCRdb's copy, which holds only in-frame ones; the method was immunoSEQ multiplex PCR. D and trimming come from the DNA, and the V and J calls and clone size come from that table. The sample carries approximately 60,000 clones, more than 60% recorded once. The V and J ends lost 5 bases and 4 bases respectively, with 6 bases between them. CDR3 length: 12 amino acids. Per the germline V gene, CDR1 is MNHEY and CDR2 is SVGAGI. This sequence joins TRBV6-5 and TRBJ1-5; D possibly corresponds to TRBD1 (5 bases). Sequenced input: peripheral blood. The clonotype originates from a man aged 55-75 years with acute or convalescent COVID-19. CDR3 sequence: CASSTGNQPQHF. Here the CDR3 DNA reads TGTGCCAGCAGTACAGGTAATCAGCCCCAGCATTTT.